The 9 T cell receptor beta chains presented below share a single source sample, sequenced in a study of T-cell memory formation after mild COVID-19. TCRdb re-called the 5' RACE reads through MiXCR, storing one row per CDR3 protein. The table records about 360,000 distinct CDR3 sequences, around an eighth of them present only once. Sequenced material: PBMCs or a T cell subset sorted from them (not recorded which). These receptors all stem from a man aged 18 to 30 who had mild COVID-19 (a few samples of this study predate the infection). Cell type and time point are not known.

The CDR3 reads CASSNTMTGIVGNTEAFF. In DNA, the CDR3 is TGTGCCAGCAGTAATACAATGACAGGGATTGTTGGGAACACTGAAGCTTTCTTT. The V call is TRBV6-6, the J call TRBJ1-1; 7 nucleotides agree with TRBD1. The V segment lost 5 bases and the J segment 1 base; nucleotides outside the gene matches: 16. Looked up from germline, CDR1 is MNHNY and CDR2 is SVGAGI (reference sequence). This CDR3 has 18 residues.

The V gene is TRBV11-1, the J gene TRBJ1-1; D gene unclear. This CDR3 has 14 amino acids. Trimming removed 3 bases from V and 3 bases from J, with 11 bases in between. Germline CDR1 is SGHAT and CDR2 is FQDESV (reference sequence). CDR3 in DNA: TGTGCCAGCAGCTTGGAGGGTGGGGACACTGAAGCTTTCTTT. This sequence encodes CASSLEGGDTEAFF.

This clonotype has more than one count but fewer than ten. CDR3 region: CASSLASGTQETQYF. Written as DNA, the CDR3 is TGTGCCAGCAGCCTGGCCTCGGGGACACAAGAGACCCAGTACTTC. V usage is TRBV7-2 and J usage is TRBJ2-5; D might be TRBD1 (6 bases). Germline CDR1 is SGHTA and CDR2 is FQGNSA. CDR3 length equals 15 residues. Deletions cut 5 bases from V and 2 bases from J, with 15 bases between.

The chain recombines TRBV18 with TRBJ2-2, with D perhaps given as TRBD1 or TRBD2 (5 bases each). From germline, CDR1 is KGHSH and CDR2 LQKENI. The CDR3 is 14 residues long. Trimming left V 5 bases short and J 9 bases short, with 16 bases between. This CDR3 is CASSARDQGRELFF. The DNA for the CDR3 is TGTGCCAGCTCAGCCCGGGACCAAGGTCGGGAGCTGTTTTTT.

In this sample, this clonotype turned up many times. The V and J genes are TRBV7-9 and TRBJ1-1; D uncertain. Trimming removed 2 bases from V and 8 bases from J, with 9 bases in between. CDR1 and CDR2 (germline): SEHNR, FQNEAQ (reference sequence). The CDR3 has 12 residues. The CDR3 sequence: CASSLYLTEAFF. The CDR3 DNA follows: TGTGCCAGCAGCTTATATTTGACAGAAGCTTTCTTT.

By its share, this clonotype is medium-sized. This CDR3 reads CASSDGLASTDTQYF. The CDR3 bases are TGTGCCAGCAGTGACGGACTAGCTAGCACAGATACGCAGTATTTT. This sequence joins TRBV6-4 and TRBJ2-3, with 8 bases fitting TRBD2. The CDR3 is made up of 15 amino acids. Per germline, CDR1 MRHNA and CDR2 SNTAGT. V gave up 2 bases and J gave up 0 bases; unmatched junction bases: 1.

The chain has TRBV12-3 or TRBV12-4 and TRBJ1-2; weak D call: TRBD1 (6 bases). The V gene lost 4 bases and the J gene lost 7 bases, with 13 bases spanning the gap. This CDR3 region has 13 residues. The CDR3 spells CASSSEQGFGYTF. The DNA of the CDR3 is TGTGCCAGCAGTTCAGAACAGGGTTTTGGCTACACCTTC.

The chain employs TRBV28 and TRBJ2-6, with a possible D match to TRBD1 (6 bases). With 6 bases removed from V and 0 bases from J, the gap between germline ends came to 9 bases. The CDR3 spans 15 residues. Germline V gene lookup returns CDR1 MDHEN and CDR2 SYDVKM. CDR3 loop: CASRGHLSGANVLTF. The CDR3 bases are TGTGCCAGCAGGGGACACCTCTCTGGGGCCAACGTCCTGACTTTC.

This clonotype was picked up many times. Here the CDR3 reads CASSLGFDNEQFF. The CDR3 DNA reads as TGCGCCAGCAGCTTGGGTTTCGACAATGAGCAGTTCTTC. The chain uses TRBV5-1 and TRBJ2-1, with D unresolved. The CDR3 extends over 13 amino acids. Trimming took 0 bases from V and 5 from J, leaving 6 bases between them. Germline CDR1 and CDR2: SGHRS and YFSETQ.